This is a list of T cell receptor beta chains from one sample in a study of CD4 T cells in relation to SARS-CoV-2 and coronaviruses. Assay: immunoSEQ multiplex PCR; the TCRdb copy retains only in-frame clones and omits some. The table shows about 60,000 clones, with approximately 94% occurring only once. Sequencing was performed on naive CD4+ T cells from PBMCs. The origin of the receptors is a human donor in good health. Both conserved end residues are part of each CDR3. The order of the fields is J gene, clone size, D gene, V gene, CDR3 protein, CDR3 DNA. The D gene is left open where the match is weak. Expanded clones get a size class; other rows say once, few or many, or leave the size out.

TRBJ2-2	.	.	TRBV5-4	CASSWGQGRETGELFF	TGTGCCAGCAGCTGGGGGCAAGGGAGGGAGACCGGGGAGCTGTTTTTT
TRBJ2-5	.	.	TRBV4-1	CASSPGGREGDETQYF	TGCGCCAGCAGCCCTGGGGGCAGGGAGGGGGACGAGACCCAGTACTTC
TRBJ2-2	.	TRBD1	TRBV6-5	CASGGQGNTGELFF	TGTGCCAGCGGCGGACAGGGTAACACCGGGGAGCTGTTTTTT
TRBJ2-1	.	.	TRBV29-1	CSVERDTNEQFF	TGCAGCGTTGAAAGGGACACCAATGAGCAGTTCTTC
TRBJ1-1	few	.	TRBV10-1	CASSEEQANTEAFF	TGCGCCAGCAGTGAAGAGCAGGCGAACACTGAAGCTTTCTTT
TRBJ2-1	.	.	TRBV4-1	CASSQDPPGSSYNEQFF	TGCGCCAGCAGCCAAGATCCCCCGGGGTCTTCCTACAATGAGCAGTTCTTC
TRBJ2-5	.	TRBD1	TRBV7-3	CASSSGQGGETQYF	TGTGCCAGCAGCTCGGGACAGGGCGGAGAGACCCAGTACTTC
TRBJ1-5	.	.	TRBV28	CASNKASSGPQHF	TGTGCCAGCAATAAGGCCAGTAGCGGGCCCCAGCATTTT
TRBJ2-2	.	.	TRBV28	CASSLQGRGGELFF	TGTGCCAGCAGTTTACAGGGGCGCGGCGGGGAGCTGTTTTTT
TRBJ1-2	.	TRBD1	TRBV5-1	CASSKGQGDGYTF	TGCGCCAGCAGCAAAGGACAGGGGGATGGCTACACCTTC
TRBJ1-4	once	TRBD1	TRBV18	CASSPTGGSGEKLFF	TGTGCCAGCTCACCCACAGGGGGTTCCGGTGAAAAACTGTTTTTT
TRBJ2-7	.	TRBD2	TRBV7-3	CASSLTGGPSVNPYEQYF	TGTGCCAGCAGCTTAACGGGAGGGCCTTCAGTCAATCCCTACGAGCAGTACTTC
TRBJ2-3	.	TRBD2	TRBV3-1/TRBV3-2	CASSRRGVAGRNTDTQYF	TGTGCCAGCAGCCGGCGGGGAGTAGCGGGACGGAACACAGATACGCAGTATTTT
TRBJ2-1	once	TRBD1	TRBV11-2	CASSRDRGNEQFF	TGTGCCAGCAGCAGAGACAGGGGGAATGAGCAGTTCTTC
TRBJ1-1	.	.	TRBV3-1/TRBV3-2	CASSHQGSTEAFF	TGTGCCAGCAGCCACCAAGGTTCCACTGAAGCTTTCTTT
TRBJ1-4	.	.	TRBV7-9	CASSSPGPFEKLFF	TGTGCCAGCAGCTCCCCGGGACCCTTCGAAAAACTGTTTTTT
TRBJ2-1	.	TRBD2	TRBV5-1	CASSLTSGRVGEQFF	TGCGCCAGCAGCTTGACTAGCGGGAGGGTAGGTGAGCAGTTCTTC
TRBJ2-2	once	.	TRBV5-1	CASSFSVGGLNTGELFF	TGCGCCAGCAGCTTCTCCGTGGGGGGCCTTAACACCGGGGAGCTGTTTTTT
TRBJ1-1	.	TRBD1	TRBV14	CASSHLSGQAPEAFF	TGTGCCAGCAGCCATTTGTCGGGACAGGCGCCTGAAGCTTTCTTT
TRBJ2-3	.	TRBD2	TRBV4-1	CASSQEYGLASPSTDTQYF	TGCGCCAGCAGCCAAGAATACGGACTAGCGTCGCCTAGCACAGATACGCAGTATTTT
TRBJ2-2	.	.	TRBV5-4	CASSPNTGELFF	TGTGCCAGCAGCCCGAACACCGGGGAGCTGTTTTTT
TRBJ2-7	.	.	TRBV28	CASSLSRGTWHEQYF	TGTGCCAGCAGTTTATCTCGTGGCACCTGGCACGAGCAGTACTTC
TRBJ2-5	.	.	TRBV10-3	CAISESSISQETQYF	TGTGCCATCAGTGAGTCTTCCATAAGCCAAGAGACCCAGTACTTC
TRBJ1-3	.	TRBD1	TRBV28	CASSTTGGSGNTIYF	TGTGCCAGCAGCACGACAGGGGGCTCTGGAAACACCATATATTTT
TRBJ2-2	.	TRBD2	TRBV2	CASSAPSGRALGELFF	TGTGCCAGCAGTGCCCCTAGCGGGAGGGCCCTCGGGGAGCTGTTTTTT
TRBJ1-1	.	.	TRBV15	CATSRDAGAEAFF	TGTGCCACCAGCAGAGATGCGGGGGCTGAAGCTTTCTTT
TRBJ2-1	.	TRBD2	TRBV4-2	CASSHLGGRDNEQFF	TGTGCCAGCAGCCATCTTGGCGGGAGGGACAATGAGCAGTTCTTC
TRBJ1-2	.	.	TRBV5-4	CASSLGGGGYTF	TGTGCCAGCAGCTTGGGCGGGGGCGGCTACACCTTC
TRBJ1-6	.	TRBD1	TRBV15	CATSRVGDRGSPSRSPLHF	TGTGCCACCAGCAGGGTGGGGGACAGGGGTAGCCCCAGCCGATCACCCCTCCACTTT
TRBJ2-3	.	TRBD1	TRBV2	CASSYRGLSTDTQYF	TGTGCCAGCAGTTACAGGGGTTTGAGCACAGATACGCAGTATTTT
TRBJ1-5	.	.	TRBV19	CASTHMGVEQPQHF	TGTGCCAGTACTCATATGGGGGTGGAACAGCCCCAGCATTTT
TRBJ2-3	.	TRBD1	TRBV4-1	CASSRGQGAEGTQYF	TGCGCCAGCAGCCGGGGACAGGGGGCGGAAGGTACGCAGTATTTT
TRBJ2-7	.	.	TRBV12-2	CASRLAGRGEQYF	TGTGCAAGTCGCTTAGCAGGCCGCGGGGAGCAGTACTTC
TRBJ2-7	.	.	TRBV28	CASSSTGSSHEQYF	TGTGCCAGCAGTTCGACAGGTTCCTCCCACGAGCAGTACTTC
TRBJ2-7	.	TRBD2	TRBV28	CASSSTSVSSYEQYF	TGTGCCAGCAGTTCGACTAGCGTTAGCTCCTACGAGCAGTACTTC
TRBJ1-3	.	.	TRBV18	CASSPPGWGNTIYF	TGTGCCAGCTCACCACCCGGTTGGGGAAACACCATATATTTT
TRBJ2-7	.	TRBD1	TRBV5-1	CASSLRTGAYEQYF	TGCGCCAGCAGCCTTAGGACAGGGGCTTACGAGCAGTACTTC
TRBJ1-2	.	TRBD1	TRBV5-1	CASSFTGPRGGSGGYTF	TGCGCCAGCAGCTTTACTGGCCCTCGAGGGGGCTCTGGCGGCTACACCTTC
TRBJ1-2	.	.	TRBV30	CAWSPGSNYGYTF	TGTGCCTGGAGCCCAGGGTCTAACTATGGCTACACCTTC
TRBJ2-3	.	.	TRBV6-1	CASSENQGRGISTDTQYF	TGTGCCAGCAGTGAAAACCAAGGTCGGGGAATCTCCACAGATACGCAGTATTTT
TRBJ2-7	.	TRBD2	TRBV5-4	CASSLLRLAGEPYEQYF	TGTGCCAGCAGCTTGTTGAGGCTAGCGGGGGAACCCTACGAGCAGTACTTC
TRBJ2-3	.	.	TRBV10-2	CASSVWIPRGADTQYF	TGCGCCAGCAGTGTATGGATCCCCAGGGGCGCAGATACGCAGTATTTT
TRBJ2-5	.	.	TRBV6-5	CASSPKTGPRETQYF	TGTGCCAGCAGCCCGAAGACAGGACCTCGCGAGACCCAGTACTTC
TRBJ1-4	.	.	TRBV28	CASTIHRDTEKLFF	TGTGCCAGCACCATCCACCGGGACACCGAAAAACTGTTTTTT
TRBJ1-1	.	.	TRBV5-6	CASSPFKLMNTEAFF	TGTGCCAGCAGTCCCTTTAAGCTAATGAACACTGAAGCTTTCTTT
TRBJ2-7	.	TRBD2	TRBV5-1	CASRRLAATYEQYF	TGCGCCAGCAGACGACTAGCGGCGACCTACGAGCAGTACTTC
TRBJ2-3	.	TRBD2	TRBV5-1	CASSLGPSGRWADTQYF	TGCGCCAGCAGCTTGGGGCCTAGCGGGAGGTGGGCAGATACGCAGTATTTT
TRBJ1-1	.	.	TRBV2	CASSWNTEAFF	TGTGCCAGCTCTTGGAACACTGAAGCTTTCTTT
TRBJ2-4	once	.	TRBV19	CASSDSKLAKNIQYF	TGTGCCAGTAGTGACAGCAAACTAGCCAAAAACATTCAGTACTTC
TRBJ2-2	.	.	TRBV7-2	CASSLDGRVSGSGELFF	TGTGCCAGCAGCTTAGATGGTCGGGTATCGGGGTCCGGGGAGCTGTTTTTT
TRBJ2-1	.	TRBD2	TRBV5-4	CASRTDGRVNEQFF	TGTGCCAGCAGGACCGACGGGAGGGTGAATGAGCAGTTCTTC
TRBJ1-2	.	TRBD1	TRBV19	CASRPRDREYGYTF	TGTGCCAGTAGGCCGCGGGACAGGGAGTATGGCTACACCTTC
TRBJ1-6	.	TRBD1	TRBV4-2	CASSQLWTGSSYNSPLHF	TGTGCCAGCAGCCAACTTTGGACAGGGAGCTCCTATAATTCACCCCTCCACTTT
TRBJ2-5	.	.	TRBV1	CTSSLREGGQETQYF	TGCACCAGCAGTTTGCGGGAGGGTGGCCAAGAGACCCAGTACTTC
TRBJ1-2	.	.	TRBV18	CASSPPPRSWAGKNYGYTF	TGTGCCAGCTCACCTCCACCCAGATCATGGGCAGGAAAAAACTATGGCTACACCTTC
TRBJ1-5	.	.	TRBV6-5	CASSYSSSHKPQHF	TGTGCCAGCAGTTACTCGAGCAGCCATAAGCCCCAGCATTTT
TRBJ1-4	.	.	TRBV28	CASVALATNEKLFF	TGTGCCAGCGTTGCACTTGCAACTAATGAAAAACTGTTTTTT
TRBJ2-1	.	.	TRBV5-4	CASSLGGFARRNEQFF	TGTGCCAGCAGCTTGGGAGGGTTTGCTCGTAGGAATGAGCAGTTCTTC
TRBJ2-5	.	TRBD2	TRBV28	CASSYRGTSGVGETQYF	TGTGCCAGCAGTTATCGAGGGACTAGCGGTGTTGGAGAGACCCAGTACTTC